This TCR beta chain was recorded in a study of CD8+CD57+ T cells in acquired aplastic anemia. The wider study: Across the sorted CD4+ and CD8+ cells, DNA amounts averaged roughly 3.5 ug. The study's findings and limits: Both patients and controls carried the same twenty-nine CD8+ CDR3 sequences.

This CDR3 is built from 13 residues. The V gene lost 3 bases and the J gene lost 5 bases, with 8 bases spanning the gap. CDR1 and CDR2 from the germline V gene are SNHLY and FYNNEI. This clonotype was seen only a few times. Its antigen is still unknown. Investigators profiled TCR beta VDJ and CDR3 from genomic DNA template. TCRdb ran MiXCR on the reads and lists one entry per CDR3 protein. This sample has fewer than 80,000 distinct CDR3 sequences, with about 70% found just once. The patients chosen for sequencing had shown expansion of CD8+CD57+ cells (detected by flow cytometry). Every patient presented with severe acquired aplastic anemia.

Sequencing used sorted CD4+, CD8+, or CD8+CD57+ T cells (not recorded which) from PBMCs. The receptor's source is a human donor with aplastic anemia. This chain links TRBV2 with TRBJ2-1; D is undetermined. In DNA form, the CDR3 reads TGTGCCAGCAGTGATCCGCGCCACAATGAGCAGTTCTTC. Encoded protein: CASSDPRHNEQFF. The full variable domain, its missing parts supplied by reference TRBV2 and TRBJ2-1, is EPEVTQTPSHQVTQMGQEVILRCVPISNHLYFYWYRQILGQKVEFLVSFYNNEISEKSEIFDDQFSVERPDGSNFTLKIRSTKLEDSAMYFCASSDPRHNEQFFGPGTRLTVL.